This TCR beta chain was captured in a study of shared clonotypes between healthy human individuals. Findings of the study overall: A few donors showed sharing of about 5.5% of naive CD4 clonotypes.

Regarding this clone: Its antigen remains unidentified.

Germline lookup yields CDR1 SGHAT and CDR2 FQDESV (reference sequence). V lost 5 bases to trimming and J lost 0 bases, with 20 bases between them. There are 19 residues in the CDR3. Genomic DNA from each subset was divided evenly over several immunoSEQ plates. The DNA input per sorted-subset replicate PCR was 200 ng, corresponding to 32,000 or so T cell genomes. The method was immunoSEQ multiplex PCR; TCRdb's version includes in-frame clones alone and lacks a portion of them. The sample yields about 2,500,000 clones, approximately 94% seen once. This chain uses TRBV11-1 with TRBJ2-6; D possibly uses TRBD1 or TRBD2 (5 bases each). The TCR sequence derives from a man younger than 30 in good health. The sequencing input was naive CD4+ T cells sorted from blood. Subset specified: CD45RA+ positively selected. For the CDR3, the DNA is TGTGCCAGCAGCCCCCCAGGGACCGCGCAGGGCTCTGGGGCCAACGTCCTGACTTTC. Its translation is CASSPPGTAQGSGANVLTF. Supplemented by reference TRBV11-1 and TRBJ2-6, the full variable domain reads EAEVAQSPRYKITEKSQAVAFWCDPISGHATLYWYRQILGQGPELLVQFQDESVVDDSQLPKDRFSAERLKGVDSTLKIQPAELGDSAMYLCASSPPGTAQGSGANVLTFGAGSRLTVL.